The clone carrying this TCR beta chain has ten or more counts. Its antigen is unknown. The CDR3 totals 16 residues. Germline lookup yields CDR1 DFQATT and CDR2 SNEGSKA (reference sequence). J gave up 2 bases and V 5 bases, and 9 bases lay outside the gene matches. The data stem from a study of T-cell reconstitution after alpha-beta-depleted transplantation in children. Findings and caveats of the study: T-cell counts and diversity were attributed mostly to newly produced T cells one year after transplant. TCRbeta diversity was high at day 60 in some patients (a result of surviving recipient T cells and thymic progenitors). Several hundred expanded graft clones reportedly supplied alpha-beta T cells about two months after transplant.

During its preparation, the TCRbeta library received unique molecular identifiers. TCRdb passed the PCR reads through MiXCR, listing each CDR3 protein once. Among 65,000 to 70,000 distinct CDR3 sequences listed, roughly 4.4% were seen once. This chain links TRBV20-1 with TRBJ1-6; TRBD1 aligns across 7 bases. The source material was PBMCs, mostly from graft donor cells, sampled 180 days after TCRalphabeta/CD19-depleted stem cell transplant. This sequence originates from a boy less than two years old who had a stem cell transplant for acute myeloid leukemia, so the T cells may come from the graft donor. The CDR3 DNA is TGCAGTGCTCCGGGACAGTCCGCGGCCTATAATTCACCCCTCCACTTT. It is translated as CSAPGQSAAYNSPLHF.